A single sample is the source of the 10 T cell receptor beta chains below, sequenced in a study of cytomegalovirus exposure and HLA in healthy donors. Both 60 Vbeta primers and 13 Jbeta primers went into the PCR. Sequenced by immunoSEQ multiplex PCR; TCRdb stores in-frame clones only, minus some. The sample shows some 200,000 clones, about four fifths of them seen only once. Source material: PBMCs. All receptors derive from a man aged 50-60 years in good health and CMV-seronegative.

The chain recombines TRBV5-6 with TRBJ1-1, with TRBD1 as a possible D gene (6 bases). The CDR3 loop spans 17 amino acids. Trimming removed 3 bases at V and 1 base at J, with 19 bases between. Germline V gene sequence: CDR1 SGHDT, CDR2 YYEEEE. The CDR3 bases are TGTGCCAGCAGCTCTCGGACAGACTATTGGGGGAACACTGAAGCTTTCTTT. Translated: CASSSRTDYWGNTEAFF.

The rearrangement links TRBV2 to TRBJ1-4; 9 positions match TRBD1. With 10 bases clipped from V and 8 bases from J, the junction kept 8 bases outside the gene matches. Germline V gene lookup returns CDR1 SNHLY and CDR2 FYNNEI. The CDR3 has 13 residues. CDR3 residues: CATRGQGKEKLFF. The CDR3 bases are TGTGCCACCCGAGGACAGGGGAAGGAAAAACTGTTTTTT.

J is TRBJ2-5 and V is TRBV18; D might be TRBD1 (5 bases). This CDR3 has 14 residues. Trimming removed 3 bases from V and 0 bases from J, with 8 bases in between. CDR1 and CDR2 from the germline V gene are KGHSH and LQKENI. CDR3 residues: CASSPQGYQETQYF. CDR3 sequence (DNA): TGTGCCAGCTCACCGCAGGGTTACCAAGAGACCCAGTACTTC.

The chain joins TRBV20-1 to TRBJ2-1; maybe TRBD1 (5 bases). The CDR3 has 10 residues. Germline values: CDR1 DFQATT, CDR2 SNEGSKA (reference sequence). Trimming shortened V by 5 bases and J by 7 bases, and 6 bases separated the two germline ends. The CDR3 is CSAYRNEQFF. The DNA of the CDR3 is TGCAGTGCTTACAGGAATGAGCAGTTCTTC.

The chain joins TRBV6-4 to TRBJ2-1; 8 bases fit TRBD2. The germline V gene has CDR1 MRHNA and CDR2 SNTAGT. The CDR3 contains 16 residues. The V segment lost 3 bases and the J segment 2 bases; nucleotides outside the gene matches: 6. The CDR3 region has the DNA TGTGCCAGCAGTGAAGCGGCGGGGGGCCCCTACAATGAGCAGTTCTTC. Its protein product is CASSEAAGGPYNEQFF.

This chain connects TRBV2 to TRBJ1-2; 9 bases line up with TRBD1. Per germline, CDR1 SNHLY and CDR2 FYNNEI. The ends lost 6 bases at V and 8 bases at J; junction bases unmatched: 7. This CDR3 spans 13 amino acids. CDR3 residues: CASRGDRVSGYTF. The CDR3 nucleotides read TGTGCCAGCAGGGGGGACAGGGTCAGCGGCTACACCTTC.

This chain links TRBV19 with TRBJ2-3, with 8 bases matching TRBD2. The CDR3 totals 15 residues. Per the germline V gene, CDR1 is LNHDA and CDR2 is SQIVND (reference sequence). The V and J ends lost 3 bases and 0 bases, in that order; junction bases with no gene match: 2. This chain's CDR3 is CASSIERGSTDTQYF. In DNA form, the CDR3 reads TGTGCCAGTAGTATCGAGCGGGGGAGCACAGATACGCAGTATTTT.

J is TRBJ2-7 and V is TRBV18; D might be TRBD1 (6 bases). Between the trimmed V and J ends, which lost 9 bases and 6 bases, there was a span of 9 bases. Germline V lookup: CDR1 KGHSH, CDR2 LQKENI. This CDR3 has 10 amino acids. CDR3 protein: CARLGGEQYF. DNA of the CDR3: TGTGCCAGGCTAGGGGGCGAGCAGTACTTC.

A note on this clone: A read error may produce the germline difference seen at one junction end. The CDR3 protein is CSSSLARGGGGYGYTF. Written as DNA, the CDR3 is TGTTCCAGCAGCTTAGCGCGCGGGGGAGGAGGCTATGGCTACACCTTC. The rearrangement uses TRBV7-9 and TRBJ1-2; perhaps TRBD1 as D (5 bases). Looked up from germline, CDR1 is SEHNR and CDR2 is FQNEAQ (reference sequence). This CDR3 has 16 residues.

The chain is built from TRBV4-3 and TRBJ2-6; 10 bases line up with TRBD1. CDR1 and CDR2 from the germline V gene are LGHNA and YSLEER. The CDR3 is made up of 19 amino acids. V lost 3 bases and J lost 2; bases outside the gene matches: 10. This CDR3 is CASSHLPGQGNPGANVLTF. In DNA form, the CDR3 reads TGCGCCAGCAGCCACCTTCCGGGACAGGGGAATCCTGGGGCCAACGTCCTGACTTTC.